The clone carrying this TCR beta chain was picked up a small number of times. Its antigen is undetermined. V shed 5 bases and J shed 4 bases, with 15 bases lying between them. CDR3 length: 15 residues. The germline gives CDR1 MNHEY, CDR2 SVGAGI. Primers included in the PCR were 60 Vbeta and 13 Jbeta primers. Measured with immunoSEQ multiplex PCR; TCRdb has only the in-frame clones, and not every one. The data hold some 120,000 clones, with approximately 80% observed a single time. These data originate in a study of cytomegalovirus exposure and HLA in healthy donors. Whole-study findings and limits: Researchers reported in a later analysis that common viral pathogens appeared linked to several top clusters.

Sequences were obtained from PBMCs. This chain joins TRBV6-5 and TRBJ1-3; a weak D match, TRBD1 (5 bases). The clonotype was recovered from a woman in her 30s in good health and CMV-seronegative. CDR3 residues: CASSTAGGDGNTIYF. In DNA form, the CDR3 reads TGTGCCAGCAGTACCGCGGGAGGGGACGGAAACACCATATATTTT.